Sequencing of this T cell receptor beta chain was carried out in a study of blood T cell repertoires in COVID-19. For the study at large: Samples of COVID-19 (acute and convalescent) were obtained from the United States, Italy and Spain. PBMCs, B-cell-depleted T cells, or T cells were the source of the cDNA or gDNA that made up the material.

Per the original methods: It was from reference gene primer amplification that nucleated cell counts were estimated. Only in-frame clones appear in the TCRdb table, and some are missing; sequencing was by immunoSEQ multiplex PCR. Clone size and V and J calls were adopted from that table, with D and trimming inferred from the DNA. The profile covers approximately 89,000 clones, with approximately 72% appearing a single time and around a quarter taken by the ten largest. The germline V gene encodes CDR1 LNHDA and CDR2 SQIVND (reference sequence). J lost 0 bases, V lost 5 bases, and 9 bases had no gene match. CDR3 length: 17 amino acids.

What was sequenced was peripheral blood. The origin of this receptor is a man aged 65 to 85 with acute or convalescent COVID-19. The chain has TRBV19 and TRBJ1-5, with TRBD1 matching 8 bases. In DNA, the CDR3 is TGTGCCAGTAGTGGGGACAGGAGCCTCAGTAGCAATCAGCCCCAGCATTTT. This translates into CASSGDRSLSSNQPQHF.